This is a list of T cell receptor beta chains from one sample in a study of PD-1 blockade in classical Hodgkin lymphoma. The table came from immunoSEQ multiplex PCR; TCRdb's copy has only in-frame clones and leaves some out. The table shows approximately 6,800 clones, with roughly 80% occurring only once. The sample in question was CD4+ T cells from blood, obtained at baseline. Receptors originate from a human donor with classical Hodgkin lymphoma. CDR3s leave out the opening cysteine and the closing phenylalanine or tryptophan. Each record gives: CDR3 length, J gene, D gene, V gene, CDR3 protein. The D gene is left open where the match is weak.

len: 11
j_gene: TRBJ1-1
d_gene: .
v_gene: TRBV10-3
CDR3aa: AIGAYRDTEAF

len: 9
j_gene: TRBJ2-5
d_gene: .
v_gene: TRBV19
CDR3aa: ASSIEETQY

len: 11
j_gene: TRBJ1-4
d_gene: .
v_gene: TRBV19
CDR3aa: ASSINRAEKLF

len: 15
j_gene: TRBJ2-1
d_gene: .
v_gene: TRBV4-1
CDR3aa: ASSPPRDIQVKHEQF

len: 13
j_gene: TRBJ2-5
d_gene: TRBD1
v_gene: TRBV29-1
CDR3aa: SVEFGQGGRETQY

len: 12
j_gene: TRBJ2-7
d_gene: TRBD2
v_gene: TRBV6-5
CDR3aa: ASSPKRGGLEQY

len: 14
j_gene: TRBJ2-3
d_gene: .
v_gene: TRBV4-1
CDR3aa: ASSQDRLLALDTQY

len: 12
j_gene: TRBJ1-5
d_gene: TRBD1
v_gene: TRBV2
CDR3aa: ASRDRGGNQPQH

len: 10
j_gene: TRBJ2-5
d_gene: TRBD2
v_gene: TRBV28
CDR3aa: ASSFGLAGQY

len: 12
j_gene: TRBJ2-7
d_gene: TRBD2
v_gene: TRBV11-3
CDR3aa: GPGTSRSSYEQY

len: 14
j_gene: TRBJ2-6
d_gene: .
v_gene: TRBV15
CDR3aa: ATSRDNRAGANVLT

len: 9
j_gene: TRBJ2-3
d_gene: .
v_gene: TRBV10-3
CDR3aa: AISKTDTQY

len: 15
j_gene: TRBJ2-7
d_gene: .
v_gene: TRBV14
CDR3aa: ASSQDSRGRSSYEQY

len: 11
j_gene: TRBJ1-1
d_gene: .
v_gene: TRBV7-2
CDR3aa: ASSFSVNTEAF

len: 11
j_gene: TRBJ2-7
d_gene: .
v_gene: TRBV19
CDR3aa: ASSTRDSYEQY

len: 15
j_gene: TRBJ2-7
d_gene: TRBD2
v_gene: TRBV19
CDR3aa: ASRTGTSGDSSYEQY

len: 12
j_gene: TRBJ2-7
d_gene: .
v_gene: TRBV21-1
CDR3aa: ASSKTGLSYEQY